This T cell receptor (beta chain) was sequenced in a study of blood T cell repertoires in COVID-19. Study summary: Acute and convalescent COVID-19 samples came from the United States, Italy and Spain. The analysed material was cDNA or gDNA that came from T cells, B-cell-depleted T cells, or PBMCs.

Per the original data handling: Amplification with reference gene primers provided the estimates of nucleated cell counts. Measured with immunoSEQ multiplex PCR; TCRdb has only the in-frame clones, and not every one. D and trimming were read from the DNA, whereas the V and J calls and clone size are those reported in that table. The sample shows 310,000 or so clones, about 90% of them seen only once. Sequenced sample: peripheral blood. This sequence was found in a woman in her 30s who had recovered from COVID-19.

The DNA of the CDR3 is TGTGCCAGTAGTATAGACGGTAGCGGGGGATTCACAGATACGCAGTATTTT. It codes for CASSIDGSGGFTDTQYF. The V gene is TRBV19, the J gene TRBJ2-3; TRBD2 matches 9 bases. This CDR3 contains 17 residues. V dropped 0 bases and J dropped 2; count of bases not matched to a gene: 6. Germline-derived CDR1 and CDR2 are LNHDA and SQIVND (reference sequence).